Presented here are 13 T cell receptor beta chains from one specimen sequenced in a study of blood T cell repertoires in COVID-19. Clones were sequenced by immunoSEQ multiplex PCR, and TCRdb holds only the in-frame ones, with some missing. This sample carries around 350,000 clones, about 88% of them seen once, and the ten largest clones take roughly 3.1%. Sequencing was carried out using peripheral blood. These receptors all come from a human donor in a cohort sampled during active COVID-19.

The rearrangement uses TRBV7-8 and TRBJ2-2; weak D call: TRBD2 (5 bases). Germline CDR1 SGHVS, CDR2 FQNEAQ. Trimming removed 2 bases at V and 2 bases at J, with 9 bases between. This CDR3 has 15 residues. In DNA form, the CDR3 reads TGTGCCAGCAGCTTACAGCGGACCAACACCGGGGAGCTGTTTTTT. Protein product: CASSLQRTNTGELFF.

The chain links TRBV30 to TRBJ2-5; TRBD2 matches 7 bases. Germline V gene lookup returns CDR1 GTSNPN and CDR2 SVGIG (reference sequence). The CDR3 is 13 residues long. V lost 2 bases and J lost 3; bases outside the gene matches: 3. The CDR3 is CAWSIAGEETQYF. Here the CDR3 DNA reads TGTGCCTGGAGTATCGCGGGGGAAGAGACCCAGTACTTC.

The chain carries TRBV19 and TRBJ1-1, with 10 bases lining up with TRBD1. Germline-derived CDR1 and CDR2 are LNHDA and SQIVND (reference sequence). The CDR3 loop spans 15 amino acids. The junction had 3 bases not matched to a gene; V was cut back by 1 base and J by 4 bases. CDR3 in DNA: TGTGCCAGTAGTATAGGACAGGGGGCAAGCACTGAAGCTTTCTTT. It encodes CASSIGQGASTEAFF. The variable domain in full, with the rest retrieved from reference TRBV19 and TRBJ1-1, is DGGITQSPKYLFRKEGQNVTLSCEQNLNHDAMYWYRQDPGQGLRLIYYSQIVNDFQKGDIAEGYSVSREKKESFPLTVTSAQKNPTAFYLCASSIGQGASTEAFFGQGTRLTVV.

This clone appeared once. The chain has TRBV27 and TRBJ2-1; 9 bases map to TRBD2. Trimming removed 8 bases from V and 2 bases from J; junction bases left unmatched: 10. CDR1 and CDR2 (germline): MNHEY, SMNVEV (reference sequence). The length of the CDR3 is 16 residues. The CDR3 region is CASSQGTSFTYNEQFF. As DNA, the CDR3 is TGTGCCAGCTCCCAGGGGACTAGCTTTACCTACAATGAGCAGTTCTTC.

The chain carries TRBV18 and TRBJ2-3; D is unclear. The germline CDR1 and CDR2 sequences are KGHSH and LQKENI. This CDR3 has 15 residues. Trimming pared 0 bases from V and 4 bases from J, leaving 11 bases between. The CDR3 bases are TGTGCCAGCTCACCACCGTCCGGGTCCTCAGATACGCAGTATTTT. Its protein product is CASSPPSGSSDTQYF.

Only one count was recorded for this clone. This sequence joins TRBV9 and TRBJ2-1; 8 bases map to TRBD2. The germline CDR1 and CDR2 sequences are SGDLS and YYNGEE. This CDR3 region has 14 residues. The V and J ends lost 2 bases and 8 bases, in that order; junction bases with no gene match: 6. CDR3 amino acids: CASSVGTRFDEQFF. CDR3 nucleotide sequence: TGTGCCAGCAGCGTCGGGACTAGATTTGATGAGCAGTTCTTC.

The rearrangement uses TRBV7-2 and TRBJ2-1; no definite D call. There are 15 residues in the CDR3. The germline CDR1 and CDR2 sequences are SGHTA and FQGNSA. Trimming pared 4 bases from V and 2 bases from J, leaving 12 bases between. CDR3 region: CASSSHSQPYNEQFF. CDR3 DNA sequence: TGTGCCAGCAGCTCCCACAGCCAACCCTACAATGAGCAGTTCTTC.

The chain's CDR3 is CASSPGTGNEKLFF. The CDR3 bases are TGTGCCAGCAGCCCCGGGACAGGGAATGAAAAACTGTTTTTT. The chain is built from TRBV9 and TRBJ1-4; 9 positions agree with TRBD1. Germline-derived CDR1 and CDR2 are SGDLS and YYNGEE. The CDR3 sequence is 14 residues long. Trimming cost V 4 bases and J 5 bases; bases outside gene matches: 3.

V usage is TRBV19 and J usage is TRBJ2-3; 8 positions agree with TRBD2. Germline-derived CDR1 and CDR2 are LNHDA and SQIVND (reference sequence). V shed 4 bases and J 2 bases; nucleotides not matched to a gene: 8. The CDR3 covers 16 residues. The chain's CDR3 is CASSTPGTRDTDTQYF. DNA for the CDR3: TGTGCCAGTAGTACCCCCGGGACTAGAGACACAGATACGCAGTATTTT.

The V gene is TRBV2, the J gene TRBJ2-3; D may be TRBD2 (6 bases). Germline CDR1 is SNHLY and CDR2 is FYNNEI. CDR3 length: 15 amino acids. V was cut by 6 bases and J by 2 bases, with 15 bases left in between. This CDR3 reads CASRTSPTHTDTQYF. The CDR3 DNA reads as TGTGCCAGCAGAACTAGCCCGACACACACAGATACGCAGTATTTT.

The chain recombines TRBV27 with TRBJ1-1; D uncertain. The CDR3 covers 13 residues. Trimming cost V 1 base and J 1 base, with 4 bases left between them. Germline CDR1 reads MNHEY; CDR2 reads SMNVEV (reference sequence). In DNA form, the CDR3 reads TGTGCCAGCAGTTTATTTCAGAACACTGAAGCTTTCTTT. It translates to CASSLFQNTEAFF.

This chain joins TRBV2 and TRBJ2-5; 8 bases match TRBD2. CDR1 and CDR2 from the germline V gene are SNHLY and FYNNEI. After removal of 6 bases from V and 7 bases from J, the junction contained 7 bases not matched to a gene. The CDR3 totals 13 residues. The CDR3 coding sequence is TGTGCCAGCAGGCGGCGGGAGGATGGGACCCAGTACTTC. Amino acids: CASRRREDGTQYF. Complete variable domain (other parts from reference TRBV2 and TRBJ2-5): EPEVTQTPSHQVTQMGQEVILRCVPISNHLYFYWYRQILGQKVEFLVSFYNNEISEKSEIFDDQFSVERPDGSNFTLKIRSTKLEDSAMYFCASRRREDGTQYFGPGTRLLVL.

CDR3 in amino acids: CASSEVPRNEQFF. The CDR3 DNA sequence: TGCGCCAGCAGTGAGGTCCCTAGGAATGAGCAGTTCTTC. The V and J genes are TRBV10-2 and TRBJ2-1; no clear D gene. The germline CDR1 and CDR2 sequences are WSHSY and SAAADI. The CDR3 covers 13 residues. V lost 2 bases and J lost 7, with 9 bases in between.